This TCR beta chain was identified in a study of T cells in women clearing cervical HPV infection. The repertoire was sequenced with immunoSEQ multiplex PCR; TCRdb's copy has only in-frame clones and lacks some. The table for this sample gives tens of thousands of clones. Trimming pared 1 base from V and 1 base from J, leaving 16 bases between. The CDR3 has 17 residues. Germline V gene sequence: CDR1 LNHDA, CDR2 SQIVND (reference sequence). Note on this clone: The read falls 3 residues short of the CDR3 end, and the missing part is taken from the germline J gene.

J is TRBJ1-2 and V is TRBV19, with D perhaps TRBD1 (6 bases). The source material was blood buffy coat. This clonotype was obtained from a woman between 18 and 70 years old with a cervical HPV16 infection that either progressed to CIN3+ or cleared (not recorded which). The CDR3 is CASSIGPGGRVNYGYTF. The sequenced part of the CDR3 DNA is TGTGCCAGTAGTATAGGGCCGGGGGGCCGAGTTAACTATGGC.